These 25 T cell receptor beta chains originate from one sample sequenced in a study of CD8 T cells in Susac syndrome. Reverse transcription of roughly 0.5 to 1 ug RNA used random hexamers. TCRdb itself ran the immunoSEQ multiplex PCR reads through MiXCR, one entry per CDR3 protein. Of 150,000 to 200,000 distinct CDR3 sequences in the sample, about 90% were seen once. What was sequenced was CD4+ T cells from PBMCs. The receptors were sampled from a human donor in good health.

The chain joins TRBV3-1 to TRBJ1-2; no reliable D call. Germline V gives CDR1 LGHDT, CDR2 YNNKEL (reference sequence). The V end was cut by 0 bases, the J end by 4 bases, with 9 bases between. The CDR3 has 14 residues. CDR3 sequence reads: CASSQEGYPYGYTF. Written as DNA, the CDR3 is TGTGCCAGCAGCCAAGAAGGGTATCCCTATGGCTACACCTTC.

The chain couples TRBV5-6 to TRBJ2-4; D gene unclear. V lost 0 bases and J 6 bases, leaving 7 bases between the germline ends. The germline V gene encodes CDR1 SGHDT and CDR2 YYEEEE. The length of the CDR3 is 13 residues. The CDR3 spells CASSLGVSNIQYF. CDR3 sequence (DNA): TGTGCCAGCAGCTTGGGGGTCTCAAACATTCAGTACTTC. Using reference TRBV5-6 and TRBJ2-4 for the parts outside the CDR3, the full variable domain is DAGVTQSPTHLIKTRGQQVTLRCSPKSGHDTVSWYQQALGQGPQFIFQYYEEEERQRGNFPDRFSGHQFPNYSSELNVNALLLGDSALYLCASSLGVSNIQYFGAGTRLSVL.

The chain has TRBV7-9 and TRBJ1-1; TRBD1 might be the D (6 bases). Germline CDR1 is SEHNR and CDR2 is FQNEAQ (reference sequence). V was cut by 1 base and J by 5 bases, with 17 bases left in between. The CDR3 extends over 16 amino acids. DNA for the CDR3: TGTGCCAGCAGCTTAGAGGGGGGAAAAAGGATGACTGAAGCTTTCTTT. Translation: CASSLEGGKRMTEAFF.

The gene calls are TRBV20-1 and TRBJ1-6; D may be TRBD1 (6 bases). Trimming shortened V by 0 bases and J by 6 bases, and 12 bases separated the two germline ends. CDR1 and CDR2 from the germline V gene are DFQATT and SNEGSKA (reference sequence). This CDR3 is built from 15 residues. CDR3 DNA: TGCAGTGCTAGAGATGGGGGCCAGTCTAATTCACCCCTCCACTTT. Its protein product is CSARDGGQSNSPLHF.

The chain carries TRBV18 and TRBJ2-7; no reliable D call. V shed 3 bases and J shed 3 bases, with 9 bases lying between them. Germline CDR1 KGHSH, CDR2 LQKENI. The CDR3 totals 13 residues. CDR3 loop: CASSPGQDYEQYF. DNA of the CDR3: TGTGCCAGCTCACCCGGCCAGGACTACGAGCAGTACTTC.

Written as DNA, the CDR3 is TGCGCCAGCAGTGACCCCCATGGGACAGGGGTAGGTGAGCAGTTCTTC. It yields the protein CASSDPHGTGVGEQFF. The chain carries TRBV10-1 and TRBJ2-1; 10 bases agree with TRBD1. J lost 9 bases, V lost 3 bases, and 11 bases had no gene match. Germline-derived CDR1 and CDR2 are WNHNN and SYGVQD (reference sequence). The CDR3 is 16 amino acids.

The V and J genes are TRBV3-1 and TRBJ2-2; D is unclear. Germline assignment: CDR1 LGHDT and CDR2 YNNKEL (reference sequence). The V end lost 4 bases, the J end lost 3 bases, and 6 bases lay between the germline ends. CDR3 length: 13 amino acids. CDR3 protein: CASSLQYTGELFF. For the CDR3, the DNA is TGTGCCAGCAGCCTCCAATACACCGGGGAGCTGTTTTTT.

V gene TRBV20-1 combines with J gene TRBJ1-6; D gene ambiguous. Germline lookup yields CDR1 DFQATT and CDR2 SNEGSKA (reference sequence). The CDR3 has 13 amino acids. Trimming removed 6 bases from V and 7 bases from J, with 13 bases in between. CDR3: CSAWEIQNSPLHF. The CDR3 DNA reads TGCAGTGCATGGGAGATCCAGAATTCACCCCTCCACTTT.

The rearrangement joins TRBV7-2 to TRBJ1-2, with 7 nucleotides matching TRBD1. V trimming: 0 bases; J trimming: 4 bases; junction bases outside the gene matches: 5. The CDR3 loop spans 15 amino acids. Germline CDR1 SGHTA, CDR2 FQGNSA. CDR3 DNA sequence: TGTGCCAGCAGCTTAGCTGGGACAGCTTTCTATGGCTACACCTTC. This encodes CASSLAGTAFYGYTF.

The chain is built from TRBV9 and TRBJ2-7; D not resolved. CDR1 and CDR2 (germline): SGDLS, YYNGEE. Trimming took off 0 bases at V and 3 bases at J, with 10 bases between the two ends. CDR3 size: 14 residues. CDR3 sequence reads: CASSVAGESYEQYF. The CDR3 nucleotides read TGTGCCAGCAGCGTAGCTGGAGAGAGCTACGAGCAGTACTTC.

This chain links TRBV7-8 with TRBJ1-5; no definite D call. CDR1 is SGHVS and CDR2 is FQNEAQ in the germline V gene. There are 13 residues in the CDR3. Trimming removed 5 bases from V and 7 bases from J, with 12 bases in between. The CDR3 is CASSPNVRQPQHF. In DNA form, the CDR3 reads TGTGCCAGCAGCCCCAACGTTAGACAGCCCCAGCATTTT.

V is TRBV4-2 and J is TRBJ2-1; D is ambiguous. The germline CDR1 and CDR2 sequences are LGHNA and YNFKEQ. The ends were cut back, 3 bases at V and 5 bases at J, with 14 bases in the middle. There are 15 residues in the CDR3. The CDR3: CASSHEVSRDNEQFF. CDR3 nucleotides: TGTGCCAGCAGCCATGAGGTATCAAGGGACAATGAGCAGTTCTTC.

The chain links TRBV7-8 to TRBJ1-4; D unresolved. The CDR3 length is 14 residues. Trimming pared 1 base from V and 2 bases from J, leaving 5 bases between. Germline CDR1 is SGHVS and CDR2 is FQNEAQ. The CDR3 sequence: CASSLGRTNEKLFF. The CDR3 coding sequence is TGTGCCAGCAGCTTAGGCAGGACTAATGAAAAACTGTTTTTT.

The V and J genes are TRBV28 and TRBJ2-7, with 10 bases fitting TRBD1. J lost 0 bases, V lost 9 bases, and 2 bases had no gene match. Germline loops: CDR1 MDHEN, CDR2 SYDVKM. The CDR3 extends over 13 amino acids. In DNA, the CDR3 is TGTGCCAGTCGGACAGGGGGCTCCTACGAGCAGTACTTC. Translating gives CASRTGGSYEQYF.

This chain uses TRBV6-1 with TRBJ1-2; D unclear. CDR1 MNHNS and CDR2 SASEGT come from the germline V gene. The germline V and J ends were trimmed by 0 bases and 7 bases, with 15 bases remaining between them. The CDR3 has 15 amino acids. The CDR3 DNA is TGTGCCAGCAGTGAAGCGTATGGCGCAGGTTTTGGCTACACCTTC. Translation: CASSEAYGAGFGYTF.

V usage is TRBV2 and J usage is TRBJ1-5; D is undetermined. Looked up from germline, CDR1 is SNHLY and CDR2 is FYNNEI. The CDR3 is 11 residues long. Trimming took 4 bases from V and 5 from J, leaving 3 bases between them. In DNA, the CDR3 is TGTGCCAGCAGTGGGGATCAGCCCCAGCATTTT. Translating it yields CASSGDQPQHF.

V gene TRBV18 combines with J gene TRBJ2-3, with D perhaps matching TRBD1 (5 bases). CDR3 length equals 14 residues. Germline V gives CDR1 KGHSH, CDR2 LQKENI. V was pared by 3 bases and J by 4 bases, with 11 bases between. The CDR3 loop is CASSPLVGPDTQYF. CDR3 nucleotides: TGTGCCAGCTCACCGCTCGTGGGGCCAGATACGCAGTATTTT.

The chain uses TRBV28 and TRBJ2-7, with a tentative D call TRBD2 (5 bases). The CDR3 loop spans 13 amino acids. Trimming shortened V by 7 bases and J by 6 bases, and 16 bases separated the two germline ends. Germline V gene data show CDR1 as MDHEN and CDR2 as SYDVKM. The CDR3: CASNGIPRFEQYF. CDR3 DNA: TGTGCCAGCAACGGGATCCCCCGGTTCGAGCAGTACTTC. Together with reference TRBV28 and TRBJ2-7, the CDR3 gives the full variable domain: DVKVTQSSRYLVKRTGEKVFLECVQDMDHENMFWYRQDPGLGLRLIYFSYDVKMKEKGDIPEGYSVSREKKERFSLILESASTNQTSMYLCASNGIPRFEQYFGPGTRLTVT.

The chain recombines TRBV6-6 with TRBJ2-2; tentatively, D is TRBD1 (5 bases). Germline-derived CDR1 and CDR2 are MNHNY and SVGAGI (reference sequence). Trimming pared 1 base from V and 4 bases from J, leaving 7 bases between. CDR3 length: 14 residues. This CDR3 is CASSYYQGTGELFF. The CDR3 DNA reads TGTGCCAGCAGTTACTACCAGGGCACCGGGGAGCTGTTTTTT.

The chain employs TRBV28 and TRBJ1-5, with 8 bases matching TRBD1. The CDR3 extends over 14 amino acids. Germline V gene data show CDR1 as MDHEN and CDR2 as SYDVKM. The V and J ends lost 4 bases and 2 bases, in that order; junction bases with no gene match: 1. DNA of the CDR3: TGTGCCAGCAGTTCGACAGGGGGCAATCAGCCCCAGCATTTT. Translating it yields CASSSTGGNQPQHF.

The J gene is TRBJ2-7, the V gene TRBV14; D ambiguous. The germline CDR1 and CDR2 sequences are SGHDN and FVKESK. This CDR3 is built from 16 residues. V was pared by 0 bases and J by 5 bases, with 17 bases between. In DNA, the CDR3 is TGTGCCAGCAGCCAAGATCTGTTGGCCTACACCGACGAGCAGTACTTC. Protein product: CASSQDLLAYTDEQYF.

This sequence joins TRBV2 and TRBJ2-1; 8 bases are shared with TRBD2. Per the germline V gene, CDR1 is SNHLY and CDR2 is FYNNEI. This CDR3 spans 17 amino acids. V was pared by 6 bases and J by 2 bases, with 12 bases of the junction left unmatched. The CDR3: CASRGEFSGKTYNEQFF. The DNA of the CDR3 is TGTGCCAGCAGGGGGGAGTTTAGCGGGAAAACCTACAATGAGCAGTTCTTC. The whole variable domain, remainder taken from reference TRBV2 and TRBJ2-1, is EPEVTQTPSHQVTQMGQEVILRCVPISNHLYFYWYRQILGQKVEFLVSFYNNEISEKSEIFDDQFSVERPDGSNFTLKIRSTKLEDSAMYFCASRGEFSGKTYNEQFFGPGTRLTVL.

V and J are TRBV5-1 and TRBJ2-5; a possible D gene is TRBD1 (6 bases). V was trimmed by 0 bases and J by 4 bases, leaving 13 bases between them. CDR3 length: 15 residues. Germline V gene data show CDR1 as SGHRS and CDR2 as YFSETQ. The CDR3, as DNA: TGCGCCAGCAGCTTGGTTCAGGGGCCGGGAGAGACCCAGTACTTC. It specifies CASSLVQGPGETQYF.

This rearrangement joins TRBV19 to TRBJ2-7, with 10 bases aligning to TRBD2. This CDR3 region has 14 residues. Germline V gene data show CDR1 as LNHDA and CDR2 as SQIVND (reference sequence). Losses at the gene ends were 4 bases for V and 4 bases for J; bases not matched to a gene: 4. CDR3 DNA: TGTGCCAGTAGTAAGAGACTAGCGGGTTACGAGCAGTACTTC. Its protein is CASSKRLAGYEQYF. Complete variable domain (other parts from reference TRBV19 and TRBJ2-7): DGGITQSPKYLFRKEGQNVTLSCEQNLNHDAMYWYRQDPGQGLRLIYYSQIVNDFQKGDIAEGYSVSREKKESFPLTVTSAQKNPTAFYLCASSKRLAGYEQYFGPGTRLTVT.

The chain couples TRBV12-3 or TRBV12-4 to TRBJ2-7; TRBD1 aligns across 10 bases. Trimming at V came to 5 bases and at J to 2 bases, leaving 15 bases not matched to a gene. CDR3 size: 18 residues. The CDR3 loop reads CASSPSDPWGQGTYEQYF. The CDR3 coding sequence is TGTGCCAGCAGTCCATCGGACCCTTGGGGACAGGGGACCTACGAGCAGTACTTC.